This T cell receptor (beta chain) stems from a study of T cells after yellow fever vaccination. UMIs were added to TCR cDNA along with a universal primer site when it was made by 5'RACE template switching. TCRdb itself ran the 5' RACE reads through MiXCR, one entry per CDR3 protein. Of 300,000 to 350,000 distinct CDR3 sequences listed, roughly 4.3% are singletons. This clonotype has at least ten counts. The receptor was derived from a man aged 18 to 30 who received the YFV17D yellow fever vaccine. Material: PBMCs, obtained 15 days after the yellow fever booster vaccination.

The DNA for the CDR3 is TGTGCCAGCAGTCTGACAGGGGACGCTGGAAACACCATATATTTT. It specifies CASSLTGDAGNTIYF. The V call is TRBV3-1, the J call TRBJ1-3, with 8 nucleotides matching TRBD1. Unmatched junction bases numbered 6, after V lost 6 bases and J lost 2 bases. The CDR3 sequence is 15 residues long. CDR1 is LGHDT and CDR2 is YNNKEL in the germline V gene (reference sequence). The whole variable domain, filled in from reference TRBV3-1 and TRBJ1-3, reads DTAVSQTPKYLVTQMGNDKSIKCEQNLGHDTMYWYKQDSKKFLKIMFSYNNKELIINETVPNRFSPKSPDKAHLNLHINSLELGDSAVYFCASSLTGDAGNTIYFGEGSWLTVV.